This is a list of T cell receptor beta chains from one sample in a study of blood T cells in healthy people across ages. TCRdb reanalysed the 5' RACE reads using MiXCR and keeps one entry per CDR3 protein. The repertoire has more than 1,400,000 distinct CDR3 sequences, about 40% of them found once; the top ten carry 7.9%. The sample taken for sequencing was blood. These TCRs come from a woman in her late teens or twenties in good health. Both conserved end residues are part of each CDR3. The order of the fields is V gene, D gene, J gene, clone size, CDR3 DNA, CDR3 protein. The D gene is left open where the match is weak. Only some rows state a clone size, as once, few, many or a class for expanded clones.

TRBV10-3,TRBD1,TRBJ1-2,few,TGTGCCATCAGTGACCCGCGACAGGGGGAGAATTATGGCTACACCTTC,CAISDPRQGENYGYTF
TRBV5-6,TRBD2,TRBJ2-3,-,TGTGCCAGCAGCTTGCTGAGCGGGGATGCCGGAGATACGCAGTATTTT,CASSLLSGDAGDTQYF
TRBV7-9,-,TRBJ1-2,-,TGTGCCAGCAGCTTCCCCATCAAACAGGAGGCGATGGCTAACTATGGCTACACCTTC,CASSFPIKQEAMANYGYTF
TRBV6-5,TRBD2,TRBJ2-1,few,TGTGCCAGCAGTTTGGGTACCGGGACTAGCGGGTCAAATGAGCAGTTCTTC,CASSLGTGTSGSNEQFF
TRBV2,TRBD2,TRBJ2-7,-,TGTGCCAGCAGTGATGGGGTTGCGGGGGTTAGTCACGAGCAGTACTTC,CASSDGVAGVSHEQYF
TRBV5-1,TRBD1,TRBJ1-2,few,TGCGCCAGCAGCTTGACAGGACAGGGCTCTGGCTACACCTTC,CASSLTGQGSGYTF
TRBV20-1,-,TRBJ2-5,few,TGCAGTGCTAGAGATTGGGCCAACCAAGAGACCCAGTACTTC,CSARDWANQETQYF
TRBV5-1,TRBD2,TRBJ2-7,-,TGCGCCAGCAGCTTGGCACTAGCGGGAAGTTACGAGCAGTACTTC,CASSLALAGSYEQYF
TRBV20-1,-,TRBJ2-7,-,TGCAGTGCAAATAATCTCGGTGGTCCCTACGAGCAGTACTTC,CSANNLGGPYEQYF
TRBV4-1,-,TRBJ1-5,few,TGCGCCAGCAGCCAAAACCCGACGGATAGCAATCAGCCCCAGCATTTT,CASSQNPTDSNQPQHF
TRBV10-1,TRBD2,TRBJ2-1,-,TGCGCCAGCAGTGACCCGACTAGCGGGGGCCGACTGCAGTTCTTC,CASSDPTSGGRLQFF
TRBV7-2,-,TRBJ1-5,-,TGTGCCAGCAGCTTATCAGGGGATGGGTATCAGCCCCAGCATTTT,CASSLSGDGYQPQHF
TRBV6-6,-,TRBJ2-3,-,TGTGCCAGCAGTTACTCTCCAGCGAGGGATACGCAGTATTTT,CASSYSPARDTQYF
TRBV20-1,-,TRBJ1-2,few,TGCAGTGCTAGAGGAGGGACGGCGAACTATGGCTACACCTTC,CSARGGTANYGYTF
TRBV7-9,-,TRBJ2-1,few,TGTGCCGGCTCCTTGGGCAATGAGCAGTTCTTC,CAGSLGNEQFF
TRBV11-2,TRBD2,TRBJ2-5,-,TGTGCCAGCAGCCGTACTGGCGGGGGTGACCAAGAGACCCAGTACTTC,CASSRTGGGDQETQYF
TRBV7-2,-,TRBJ2-7,-,TGTGCCAGCAGCTTAGCTTACGGGAAACCCTACGAGCAGTACTTC,CASSLAYGKPYEQYF
TRBV6-6,-,TRBJ2-5,few,TGTGCCAGCAGCCACCCGGGAAGGGGGCAAGAGACCCAGTACTTC,CASSHPGRGQETQYF
TRBV5-1,TRBD1,TRBJ1-2,-,TGCGCCAGCAGCACCGACGGACAGGGAACTAACTATGGCTACACCTTC,CASSTDGQGTNYGYTF
TRBV7-3,-,TRBJ2-1,-,TGTGCCAGCAGCTTAAGCCCGGTCTACAATGAGCAGTTCTTC,CASSLSPVYNEQFF
TRBV6-2/TRBV6-3,TRBD2,TRBJ2-3,-,TGTGCCAGCAGTTACTATGGTAGCGGGAGCACAGATACGCAGTATTTT,CASSYYGSGSTDTQYF
TRBV3-1,TRBD1,TRBJ1-1,-,TGTGCCAGCAGCCAGAGGGACAGGGAAAGTGGGGCTTTCTTT,CASSQRDRESGAFF
TRBV30,-,TRBJ2-2,-,TGTGCCGCGGAGGGGGCAATCGCGAACACCGGGGAGCTGTTTTTT,CAAEGAIANTGELFF
TRBV28,TRBD1,TRBJ1-1,-,TGTGCCAGCTGCGGGGAGGGGGCGATTTACACTGAAGCTTTCTTT,CASCGEGAIYTEAFF
TRBV29-1,-,TRBJ2-7,few,TGCAGCGTTTACCAGGGGACCTTCTCCTACGAGCAGTACTTC,CSVYQGTFSYEQYF
TRBV28,-,TRBJ1-2,-,TGTGCCAGCAGTTTAATCGGGACTCAAAAGGAAGGGGGCTACACCTTC,CASSLIGTQKEGGYTF
TRBV30,-,TRBJ2-1,-,TGTGCTGGGGGTCGTGAGGCTGAGCAGTTCTTC,CAGGREAEQFF
TRBV5-1,-,TRBJ2-1,-,TGCGCCAGCAGCTTGAGGGGGGAGCAGTACAATGAGCAGTTCTTC,CASSLRGEQYNEQFF
TRBV10-3,-,TRBJ1-5,-,TGTGCCATCAGTGAGTCCGAGCCCGTAACACAGCCCCAGCATTTT,CAISESEPVTQPQHF
TRBV4-1,-,TRBJ1-1,-,TGCGCCAGCAGCCCGTTACAGGGAGGGGACACTGAAGCTTTCTTT,CASSPLQGGDTEAFF
TRBV10-3,-,TRBJ2-1,-,TGTGCCATCAGTGGCTCATTGACTAGTTATGAGCAGTTCTTC,CAISGSLTSYEQFF
TRBV20-1,TRBD1,TRBJ1-5,few,TGCAGTGCTGAGGACAGGTCTAGCAATCAGCCCCAGCATTTT,CSAEDRSSNQPQHF
TRBV20-1,-,TRBJ2-7,-,TGCAGTGCTGTGACGGGACACTCAACCTACGAGCAGTACTTC,CSAVTGHSTYEQYF
TRBV9,-,TRBJ2-1,few,TGTGCCAGCAGCGTAGACAGGCCCCCTTACAATGAGCAGTTCTTC,CASSVDRPPYNEQFF
TRBV2,TRBD1,TRBJ2-3,few,TGTGCCAGCAGTGAACCCTTCCGGACAGGAGGTGATACGCAGTATTTT,CASSEPFRTGGDTQYF
TRBV5-1,-,TRBJ2-5,few,TGCGCCAGCACCCCTAATTGGGGGGCCAAAGAGACCCAGTACTTC,CASTPNWGAKETQYF
TRBV12-3/TRBV12-4,TRBD2,TRBJ2-7,-,TGTGCCAGCAGTACGACTAGCGGGAGGTCCGAGCAGTACTTC,CASSTTSGRSEQYF
TRBV6-5,TRBD2,TRBJ2-5,-,TGTGCCAGCAGTTACCGTAGCGGGGCCCAAGAGACCCAGTACTTC,CASSYRSGAQETQYF
TRBV28,TRBD1,TRBJ1-2,-,TGTGCCAGCAGTTTAACGTTAACGGGTTTGACAGGGGCTGGCTACACCTTC,CASSLTLTGLTGAGYTF
TRBV7-9,TRBD1,TRBJ2-7,few,TGTGCCAGCAGCTTTGGGACAGGGGTCTTCGAGCAGTACTTC,CASSFGTGVFEQYF
TRBV14,-,TRBJ2-7,-,TGTGCCAGCGGCCACGGACTCTACGAGCAGTACTTC,CASGHGLYEQYF
TRBV12-3/TRBV12-4,-,TRBJ2-2,-,TGTGCCAACAGTTTCCGAGGGAAGCTGTTTTTT,CANSFRGKLFF
TRBV20-1,-,TRBJ2-7,-,TGCAGTGCTAGAGCGGGGCACCTTGACGAGCAGTACTTC,CSARAGHLDEQYF
TRBV27,-,TRBJ2-3,few,TGTGCCAGCAGCCTTACGAGGGGTACAGATACGCAGTATTTT,CASSLTRGTDTQYF
TRBV24-1,-,TRBJ2-3,-,TGTGCCACCAGTGACACCGGGCCCGGCGGAGATACGCAGTATTTT,CATSDTGPGGDTQYF
TRBV2,-,TRBJ2-3,-,TGTGCCAGCTTTTTAGGCGGGACACTCACAGATACGCAGTATTTT,CASFLGGTLTDTQYF
TRBV29-1,TRBD2,TRBJ2-5,-,TGCAGCGTTGAAGAGGGACTAGCGGCGACGTTTTTGGAGACCCAGTACTTC,CSVEEGLAATFLETQYF
TRBV7-3,TRBD2,TRBJ2-7,-,TGTGCCAGCAGCAGACGACTAGCCCGCCGACTCTCCTACGAGCAGTACTTC,CASSRRLARRLSYEQYF
TRBV15,-,TRBJ2-3,few,TGTGCCACCAGCAGAGGATACCAGGTCCTAGGAGATACGCAGTATTTT,CATSRGYQVLGDTQYF
TRBV20-1,-,TRBJ2-5,few,TGCAGTGCTAGCCAGGGGGACTCCCTCGAGACCCAGTACTTC,CSASQGDSLETQYF
TRBV20-1,-,TRBJ2-7,-,TGCAGTGCTAGCCCCTCCTTAAGCTACGAGCAGTACTTC,CSASPSLSYEQYF
TRBV10-3,TRBD2,TRBJ2-7,-,TGTGCCATCAGTTCACCGACTAGCGGGAGAAAAGGGAGCTCCTACAATGAGCAGTACTTC,CAISSPTSGRKGSSYNEQYF
TRBV5-1,-,TRBJ2-5,-,TGCGCCAGCAGACCATCGGGATCCCCAGGGAATGAGCAGTACTTC,CASRPSGSPGNEQYF
TRBV9,-,TRBJ1-2,few,TGTGCCAGCAGCGTAGGTTTAAGGGCCTCTAACTATGGCTACACCTTC,CASSVGLRASNYGYTF
TRBV7-2,-,TRBJ1-2,few,TGTGCCAGCAGCTTGAACGGGGGAGGGAACTATGGCTACACCTTC,CASSLNGGGNYGYTF
TRBV30,TRBD1,TRBJ1-2,-,TGTGCCTGGAGTTTCGGACAGGGCTATGGCTACACCTTC,CAWSFGQGYGYTF
TRBV9,-,TRBJ2-3,few,TGTGCCAGCAGCCCCCAACCGGCAGGACGCACAGATACGCAGTATTTT,CASSPQPAGRTDTQYF